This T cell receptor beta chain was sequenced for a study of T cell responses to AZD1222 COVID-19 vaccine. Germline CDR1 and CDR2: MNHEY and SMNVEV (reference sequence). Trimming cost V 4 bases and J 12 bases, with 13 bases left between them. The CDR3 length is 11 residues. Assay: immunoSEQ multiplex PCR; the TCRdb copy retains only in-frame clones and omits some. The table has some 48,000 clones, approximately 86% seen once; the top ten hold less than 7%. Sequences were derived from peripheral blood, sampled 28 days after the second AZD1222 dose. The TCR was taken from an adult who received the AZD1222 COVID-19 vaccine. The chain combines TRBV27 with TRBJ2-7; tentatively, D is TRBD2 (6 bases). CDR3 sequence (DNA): TGTGCCAGCAGTTGGTGGGGACTTTCGTACTTC. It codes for CASSWWGLSYF.